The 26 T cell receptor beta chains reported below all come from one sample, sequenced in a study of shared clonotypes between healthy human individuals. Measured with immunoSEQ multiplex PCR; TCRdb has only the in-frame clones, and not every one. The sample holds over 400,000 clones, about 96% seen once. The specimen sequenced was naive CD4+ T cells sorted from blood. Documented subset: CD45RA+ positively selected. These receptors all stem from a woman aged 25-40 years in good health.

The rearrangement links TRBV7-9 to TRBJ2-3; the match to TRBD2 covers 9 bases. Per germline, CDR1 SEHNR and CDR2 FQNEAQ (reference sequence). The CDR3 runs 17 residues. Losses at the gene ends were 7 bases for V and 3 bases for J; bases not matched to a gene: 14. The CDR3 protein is CASIAGAGPMSTDTQYF. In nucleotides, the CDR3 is TGTGCCAGCATAGCGGGGGCGGGACCCATGAGTACAGATACGCAGTATTTT.

The CDR3 sequence: CASRLRADQPQHF. CDR3 in DNA: TGTGCCAGCAGGCTCAGGGCGGATCAGCCCCAGCATTTT. The chain recombines TRBV6-5 with TRBJ1-5, with TRBD1 as a possible D gene (5 bases). Germline CDR1 is MNHEY and CDR2 is SVGAGI. This CDR3 region has 13 residues. V shed 6 bases and J shed 5 bases, with 11 bases lying between them.

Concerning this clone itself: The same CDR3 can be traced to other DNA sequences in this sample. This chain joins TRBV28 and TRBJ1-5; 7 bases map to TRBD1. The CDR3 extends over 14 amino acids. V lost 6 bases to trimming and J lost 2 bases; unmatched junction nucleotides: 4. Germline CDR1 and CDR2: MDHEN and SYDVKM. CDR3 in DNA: TGTGCCAGCAGCTCAGGACAGGGCAATCAGCCCCAGCATTTT. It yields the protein CASSSGQGNQPQHF.

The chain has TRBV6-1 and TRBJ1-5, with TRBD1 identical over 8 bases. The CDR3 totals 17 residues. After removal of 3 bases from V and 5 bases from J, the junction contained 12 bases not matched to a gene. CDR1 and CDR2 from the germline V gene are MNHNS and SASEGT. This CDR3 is CASSDDRGGRGHQPQHF. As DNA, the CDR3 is TGTGCCAGCAGTGATGACAGGGGAGGTCGTGGCCATCAGCCCCAGCATTTT.

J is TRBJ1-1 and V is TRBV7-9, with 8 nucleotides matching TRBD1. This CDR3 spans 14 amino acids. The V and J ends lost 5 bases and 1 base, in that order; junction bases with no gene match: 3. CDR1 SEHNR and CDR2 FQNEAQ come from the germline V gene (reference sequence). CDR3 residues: CASSPGQENTEAFF. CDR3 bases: TGTGCCAGCAGCCCGGGACAGGAGAACACTGAAGCTTTCTTT.

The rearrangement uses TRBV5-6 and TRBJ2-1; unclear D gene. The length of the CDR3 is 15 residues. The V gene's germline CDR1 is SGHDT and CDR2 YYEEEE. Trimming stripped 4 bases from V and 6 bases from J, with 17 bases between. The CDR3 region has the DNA TGTGCCAGCAGCCGGATTGCAAGCCCCATCAATGAGCAGTTCTTC. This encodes CASSRIASPINEQFF.

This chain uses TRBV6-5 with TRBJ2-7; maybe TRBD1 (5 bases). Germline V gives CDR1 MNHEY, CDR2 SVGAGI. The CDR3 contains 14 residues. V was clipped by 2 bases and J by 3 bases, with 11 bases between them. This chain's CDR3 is CASSYRQTGYEQYF. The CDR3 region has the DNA TGTGCCAGCAGTTACCGACAGACCGGCTACGAGCAGTACTTC.

CDR3: CASTYLTSPGGPTDEQFF. Here the CDR3 DNA reads TGTGCCAGTACCTATTTGACTAGCCCTGGAGGGCCAACAGATGAGCAGTTCTTC. The chain links TRBV19 to TRBJ2-1; 7 nucleotides align to TRBD2. The germline gives CDR1 LNHDA, CDR2 SQIVND (reference sequence). V trimming: 7 bases; J trimming: 8 bases; junction bases outside the gene matches: 23. This CDR3 region has 18 residues. Full variable domain (rest looked up from reference TRBV19 and TRBJ2-1): DGGITQSPKYLFRKEGQNVTLSCEQNLNHDAMYWYRQDPGQGLRLIYYSQIVNDFQKGDIAEGYSVSREKKESFPLTVTSAQKNPTAFYLCASTYLTSPGGPTDEQFFGPGTRLTVL.

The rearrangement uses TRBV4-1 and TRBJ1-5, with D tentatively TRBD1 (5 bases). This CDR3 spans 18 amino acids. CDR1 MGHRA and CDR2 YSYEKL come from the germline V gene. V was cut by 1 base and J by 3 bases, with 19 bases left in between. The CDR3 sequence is CASSQVKRGLSDNQPQHF. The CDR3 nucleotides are TGCGCCAGCAGCCAAGTAAAGAGGGGTTTGTCAGACAATCAGCCCCAGCATTTT.

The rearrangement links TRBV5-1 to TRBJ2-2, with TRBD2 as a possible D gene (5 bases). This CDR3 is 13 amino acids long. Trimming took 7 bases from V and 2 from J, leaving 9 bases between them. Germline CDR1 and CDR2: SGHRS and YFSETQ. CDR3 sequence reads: CASFTRNTGELFF. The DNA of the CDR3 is TGCGCCAGCTTTACTAGAAACACCGGGGAGCTGTTTTTT.

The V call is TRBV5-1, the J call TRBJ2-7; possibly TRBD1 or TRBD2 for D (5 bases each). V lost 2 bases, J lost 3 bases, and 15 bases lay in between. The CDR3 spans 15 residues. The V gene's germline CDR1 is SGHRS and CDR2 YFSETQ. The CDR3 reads CASSFEGQVIYEQYF. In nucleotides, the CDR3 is TGCGCCAGCAGCTTTGAGGGGCAGGTAATCTACGAGCAGTACTTC.

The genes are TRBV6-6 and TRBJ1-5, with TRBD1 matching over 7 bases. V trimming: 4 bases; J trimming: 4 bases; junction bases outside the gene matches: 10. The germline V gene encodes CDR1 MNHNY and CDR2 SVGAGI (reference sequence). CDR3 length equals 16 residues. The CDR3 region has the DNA TGTGCCAGCAGTTCCACCTTACAGGGGAGAAATCAGCCCCAGCATTTT. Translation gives CASSSTLQGRNQPQHF.

The CDR3 DNA reads TGTGCCAGCAGCGCATCGATAGTAGCGGCCGGGGGCGAGCAGTACTTC. Its translation is CASSASIVAAGGEQYF. V is TRBV5-8 and J is TRBJ2-7; tentatively, D is TRBD2 (6 bases). CDR1 and CDR2 (germline): SGHTS, YDEGEE. V was trimmed by 4 bases and J by 6 bases, leaving 23 bases between them. CDR3 length: 16 residues.

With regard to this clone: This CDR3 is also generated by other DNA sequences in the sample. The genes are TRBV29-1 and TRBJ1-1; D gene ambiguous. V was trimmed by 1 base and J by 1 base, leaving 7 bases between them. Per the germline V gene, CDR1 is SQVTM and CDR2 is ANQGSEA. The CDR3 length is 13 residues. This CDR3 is CSVEGTENTEAFF. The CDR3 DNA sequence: TGCAGCGTTGAAGGGACGGAGAACACTGAAGCTTTCTTT.

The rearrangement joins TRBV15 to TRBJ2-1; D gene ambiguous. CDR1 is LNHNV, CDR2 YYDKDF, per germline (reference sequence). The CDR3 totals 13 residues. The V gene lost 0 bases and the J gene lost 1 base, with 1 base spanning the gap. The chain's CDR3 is CATSRDSYNEQFF. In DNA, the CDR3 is TGTGCCACCAGCAGAGATTCCTACAATGAGCAGTTCTTC.

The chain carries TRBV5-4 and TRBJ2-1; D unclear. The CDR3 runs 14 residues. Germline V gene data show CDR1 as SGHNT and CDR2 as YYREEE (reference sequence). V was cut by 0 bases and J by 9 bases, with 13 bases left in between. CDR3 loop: CASSLAGSPGEQFF. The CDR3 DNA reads TGTGCCAGCAGCTTGGCCGGGTCTCCCGGTGAGCAGTTCTTC.

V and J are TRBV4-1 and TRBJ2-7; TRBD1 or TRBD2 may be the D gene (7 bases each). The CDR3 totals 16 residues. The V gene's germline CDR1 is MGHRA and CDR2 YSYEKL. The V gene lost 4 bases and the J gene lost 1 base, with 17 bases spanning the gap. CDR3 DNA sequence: TGCGCCAGCAGCCGGGGGGGTGGCAGGGGGTCCTACGAGCAGTACTTC. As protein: CASSRGGGRGSYEQYF.

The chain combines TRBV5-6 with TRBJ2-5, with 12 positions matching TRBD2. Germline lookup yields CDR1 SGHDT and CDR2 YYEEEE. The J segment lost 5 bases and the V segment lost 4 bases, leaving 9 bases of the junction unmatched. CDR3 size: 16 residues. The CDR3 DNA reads TGTGCCAGCAGCCTAACTAGCGGGAGGCGAGCGGAGACCCAGTACTTC. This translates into CASSLTSGRRAETQYF.

Written as DNA, the CDR3 is TGTGCCGGACTAAAGTCGCTAGCCCGCACAGATACGCAGTATTTT. Translating gives CAGLKSLARTDTQYF. The V and J genes are TRBV2 and TRBJ2-3; TRBD2 is a possible D gene (6 bases). CDR1 and CDR2 (germline): SNHLY, FYNNEI. CDR3 length: 15 amino acids. With 11 bases removed from V and 1 base from J, the gap between germline ends came to 19 bases.

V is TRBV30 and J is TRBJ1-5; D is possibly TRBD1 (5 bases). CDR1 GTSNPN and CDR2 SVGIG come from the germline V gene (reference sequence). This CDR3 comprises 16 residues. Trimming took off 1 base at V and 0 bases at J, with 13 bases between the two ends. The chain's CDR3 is CAWSGPLGVSNQPQHF. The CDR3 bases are TGTGCCTGGAGTGGGCCCCTGGGGGTTAGCAATCAGCCCCAGCATTTT.

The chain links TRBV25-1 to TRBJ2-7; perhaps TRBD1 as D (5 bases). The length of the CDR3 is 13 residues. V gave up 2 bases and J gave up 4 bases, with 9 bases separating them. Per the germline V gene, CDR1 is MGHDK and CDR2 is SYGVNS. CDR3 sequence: CASSEQGRYEQYF. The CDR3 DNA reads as TGTGCCAGCAGTGAACAGGGTCGATACGAGCAGTACTTC.

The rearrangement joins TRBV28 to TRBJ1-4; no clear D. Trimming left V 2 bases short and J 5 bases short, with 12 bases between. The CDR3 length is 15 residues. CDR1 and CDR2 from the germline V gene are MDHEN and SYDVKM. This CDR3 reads CASSLSTSPNEKLFF. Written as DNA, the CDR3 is TGTGCCAGCAGTTTAAGTACGTCACCGAATGAAAAACTGTTTTTT. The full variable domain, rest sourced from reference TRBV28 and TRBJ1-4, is DVKVTQSSRYLVKRTGEKVFLECVQDMDHENMFWYRQDPGLGLRLIYFSYDVKMKEKGDIPEGYSVSREKKERFSLILESASTNQTSMYLCASSLSTSPNEKLFFGSGTQLSVL.

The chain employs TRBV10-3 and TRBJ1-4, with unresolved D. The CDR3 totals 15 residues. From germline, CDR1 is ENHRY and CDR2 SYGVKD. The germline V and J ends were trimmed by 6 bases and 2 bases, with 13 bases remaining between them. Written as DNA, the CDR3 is TGTGCCATCAGATCGGCCGGAGCTACTAATGAAAAACTGTTTTTT. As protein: CAIRSAGATNEKLFF.

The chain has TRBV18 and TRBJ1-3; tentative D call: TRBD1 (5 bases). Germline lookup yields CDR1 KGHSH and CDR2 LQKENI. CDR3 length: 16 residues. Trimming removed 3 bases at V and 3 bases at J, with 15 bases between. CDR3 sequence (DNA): TGTGCCAGCTCACCGGGGGTCAGGGCGGATGGAAACACCATATATTTT. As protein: CASSPGVRADGNTIYF.

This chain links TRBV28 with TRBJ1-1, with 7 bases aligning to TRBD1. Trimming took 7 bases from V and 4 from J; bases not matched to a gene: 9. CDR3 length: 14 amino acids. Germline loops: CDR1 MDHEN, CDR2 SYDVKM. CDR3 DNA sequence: TGTGCCAGCACCAAACAGGGGTTTACCACTGAAGCTTTCTTT. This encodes CASTKQGFTTEAFF.

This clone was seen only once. The CDR3 coding sequence is TGTGCCAGCACTTTTCGGACAGGGCGAACTGAAGCTTTCTTT. Protein product: CASTFRTGRTEAFF. The chain employs TRBV6-1 and TRBJ1-1; 8 bases line up with TRBD1. CDR3 length: 14 residues. Trimming took 7 bases from V and 5 from J; bases not matched to a gene: 9. CDR1 MNHNS and CDR2 SASEGT come from the germline V gene.